The 11 T cell receptor beta chains reported below all come from one sample, sequenced in a study of T cells in Graves' hyperthyroidism and ophthalmopathy. Using RNA transcripts as the source, TCR beta CDR3 regions were amplified. The study used the HTBI primer set for a first-round RT-PCR of the TCR CDR3. TCRdb analysed the multiplex PCR reads with MiXCR anew, one entry per CDR3 protein. The sample lists roughly 750,000 distinct CDR3 sequences; less than 20% were seen once. The specimen sequenced was blood. The receptors were sampled from a man aged 18 to 30 with Graves' hyperthyroidism.

This clonotype was observed many times. The chain couples TRBV20-1 to TRBJ2-3, with TRBD2 matching over 7 bases. The CDR3 has 16 residues. Germline CDR1 and CDR2: DFQATT and SNEGSKA (reference sequence). V shed 5 bases and J 0 bases; nucleotides not matched to a gene: 11. The CDR3 DNA follows: TGCAGTGCTGACTTGGAGATGGGAGGGAGCACAGATACGCAGTATTTT. Amino acid sequence: CSADLEMGGSTDTQYF.

The V gene is TRBV5-1, the J gene TRBJ1-1, with a tentative D call TRBD1 (5 bases). The CDR3 covers 16 residues. Germline CDR1 and CDR2: SGHRS and YFSETQ. The V gene lost 0 bases and the J gene lost 2 bases, with 14 bases spanning the gap. The DNA for the CDR3 is TGCGCCAGCAGCTTGGACGGGGCCACGGTTAACACTGAAGCTTTCTTT. Residues: CASSLDGATVNTEAFF.

This chain uses TRBV18 with TRBJ2-7, with TRBD1 matching 11 bases. The CDR3 is made up of 16 amino acids. Germline trimming cut 3 bases from V and 5 bases from J; bases unmatched to any gene: 9. Germline assignment: CDR1 KGHSH and CDR2 LQKENI. Here the CDR3 DNA reads TGTGCCAGCTCACCCAAGGGGACAGGGGGATCCCACGAGCAGTACTTC. This gives the protein CASSPKGTGGSHEQYF.

The chain carries TRBV28 and TRBJ2-2; D is undetermined. The CDR3 extends over 17 amino acids. The germline gives CDR1 MDHEN, CDR2 SYDVKM. V was clipped by 6 bases and J by 4 bases, with 21 bases between them. CDR3 sequence reads: CASSPKGWDPGTGELFF. In DNA, the CDR3 is TGTGCCAGCAGCCCTAAAGGTTGGGATCCGGGCACCGGGGAGCTGTTTTTT.

This clonotype appeared many times. The V and J genes are TRBV2 and TRBJ2-7, with D perhaps assigned TRBD1 or TRBD2 (6 bases each). Trimming cost V 3 bases and J 3 bases, with 12 bases left between them. The CDR3 is 14 amino acids. From germline, CDR1 is SNHLY and CDR2 FYNNEI. This CDR3 reads CASSDVGGYYEQYF. CDR3 DNA: TGTGCCAGCAGTGATGTCGGGGGCTACTACGAGCAGTACTTC.

This clonotype occurred many times. The gene calls are TRBV6-1 and TRBJ2-3; maybe TRBD2 (6 bases). Germline-derived CDR1 and CDR2 are MNHNS and SASEGT. V gave up 1 base and J gave up 0 bases, with 11 bases separating them. The CDR3 extends over 16 amino acids. The CDR3 DNA follows: TGTGCCAGCAGTGAAGGGCCTAGCGCCAGCACAGATACGCAGTATTTT. Protein product: CASSEGPSASTDTQYF.

This clonotype appeared many times. The V gene is TRBV5-4, the J gene TRBJ2-1, with 10 bases that match TRBD2. CDR3 size: 16 residues. Germline-derived CDR1 and CDR2 are SGHNT and YYREEE (reference sequence). V lost 5 bases and J lost 2; bases outside the gene matches: 7. CDR3 nucleotides: TGTGCCAGCAGTCCGATTAGCGGGGGGACCTACAATGAGCAGTTCTTC. Translating gives CASSPISGGTYNEQFF.

This clonotype has only a few counts. This is likely a read error, given that the CDR3 carries no conserved phenylalanine or tryptophan at its end. The gene calls are TRBV19 and TRBJ2-7, with TRBD1 matching over 9 bases. The CDR3 is made up of 13 amino acids. The J segment lost 2 bases and the V segment lost 9 bases, leaving 5 bases of the junction unmatched. In germline, CDR1 is LNHDA, CDR2 SQIVND (reference sequence). This CDR3 is CASRDRVTYEQYL. Here the CDR3 DNA reads TGTGCCAGCCGGGACAGGGTCACCTACGAGCAGTACCTC.

Many counts were recorded for this clonotype. This chain joins TRBV2 and TRBJ2-7; 8 bases are a match to TRBD2. Germline values: CDR1 SNHLY, CDR2 FYNNEI. CDR3 length: 15 amino acids. The ends lost 3 bases at V and 7 bases at J; junction bases unmatched: 11. CDR3 loop: CASSDPLAGGLEQYF. The CDR3 DNA is TGTGCCAGCAGTGACCCTCTTGCGGGAGGTTTAGAGCAGTACTTC.

This clonotype was seen at least ten times. The chain employs TRBV28 and TRBJ2-7; the D gene could be TRBD1 or TRBD2 (5 bases each). The CDR3 is made up of 14 amino acids. Trimming removed 4 bases from V and 5 bases from J, with 15 bases in between. In germline, CDR1 is MDHEN, CDR2 SYDVKM. The CDR3 sequence: CASSYRDRYHEQYF. CDR3 bases: TGTGCCAGCAGTTACCGGGACCGCTACCACGAGCAGTACTTC. The variable domain in full, with the rest retrieved from reference TRBV28 and TRBJ2-7, is DVKVTQSSRYLVKRTGEKVFLECVQDMDHENMFWYRQDPGLGLRLIYFSYDVKMKEKGDIPEGYSVSREKKERFSLILESASTNQTSMYLCASSYRDRYHEQYFGPGTRLTVT.

The chain uses TRBV28 and TRBJ1-4; D remains ambiguous. Trimming took 3 bases from V and 6 from J, leaving 11 bases between them. Germline lookup yields CDR1 MDHEN and CDR2 SYDVKM. This CDR3 is built from 14 residues. CDR3 protein: CASSLAVSDEKLFF. CDR3 in DNA: TGTGCCAGCAGTTTGGCGGTTAGCGATGAAAAACTGTTTTTT.